This T cell receptor (beta chain) was captured by sequencing in a study of blood T cell repertoires in COVID-19. Under the authors' procedure: Amplification of reference gene primers was used by the study to estimate nucleated cell counts. The data were produced by immunoSEQ multiplex PCR, yet TCRdb's version contains in-frame clones alone and is incomplete. The V and J calls and the clone size are those of that table, but D and trimming were determined from the DNA. The sample includes approximately 260,000 clones, 87% of them seen just once. Recruitment covered about two dozen US areas and drew participants whose ages spanned roughly 18 to 89 years. With 4 bases clipped from V and 3 bases from J, the junction kept 2 bases outside the gene matches. CDR3 length: 14 amino acids. Germline lookup yields CDR1 MNHEY and CDR2 SMNVEV (reference sequence).

V usage is TRBV27 and J usage is TRBJ1-5, with 8 positions matching TRBD1. Material for sequencing was PBMCs or T cells enriched from blood (not recorded which). The clonotype originates from a woman between 25 and 40 years old with acute COVID-19. The CDR3 here is CASSWTGNNQPQHF. CDR3 nucleotides: TGTGCCAGCAGTTGGACAGGGAACAATCAGCCCCAGCATTTT.